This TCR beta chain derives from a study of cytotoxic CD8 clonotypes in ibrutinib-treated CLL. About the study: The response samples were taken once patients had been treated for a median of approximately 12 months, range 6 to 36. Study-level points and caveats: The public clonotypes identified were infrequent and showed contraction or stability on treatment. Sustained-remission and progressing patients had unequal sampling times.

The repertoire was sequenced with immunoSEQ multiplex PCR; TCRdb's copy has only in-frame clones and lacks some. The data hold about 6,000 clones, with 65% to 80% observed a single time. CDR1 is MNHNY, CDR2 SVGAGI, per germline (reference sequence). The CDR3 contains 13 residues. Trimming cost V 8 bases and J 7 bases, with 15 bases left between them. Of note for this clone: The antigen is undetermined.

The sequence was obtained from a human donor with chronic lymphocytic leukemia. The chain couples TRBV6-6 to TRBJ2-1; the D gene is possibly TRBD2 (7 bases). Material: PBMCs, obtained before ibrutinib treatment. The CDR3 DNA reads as TGTGCCAGCGGTTGGGGGGGCTTGAATGAGCAGTTCTTC. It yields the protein CASGWGGLNEQFF.